This T cell receptor (beta chain) was documented in a study of cytomegalovirus exposure and HLA in healthy donors. With 60 Vbeta and 13 Jbeta primers, the PCR was carried out. Sequenced by immunoSEQ multiplex PCR; TCRdb stores in-frame clones only, minus some. The data hold fewer than 200,000 clones, with about 75% observed a single time. Worth noting for this clone: Its antigen is currently unknown.

Study-level results: Some V segments, including TRBV6-2 and TRBV6-3, were excluded as indistinguishable. Earlier findings revealed that most TCR beta V segments proved productive either about 90% or about 30% of the time. Several of the most significant clusters appeared, in a later analysis, to be linked to common viral pathogens. In a later analysis, a genetic analysis reported fewer productive-TCR N-insertions in an Asian-associated ancestry cluster than the cohort average.

The ends lost 2 bases at V and 5 bases at J; junction bases unmatched: 5. CDR3 size: 16 residues. Germline V lookup: CDR1 LNHDA, CDR2 SQIVND (reference sequence). This sequence originates from a woman between 45 and 60 years old in good health and CMV-seropositive. The chain combines TRBV19 with TRBJ2-1, with 11 bases that match TRBD2. The specimen was PBMCs. The CDR3 DNA sequence: TGTGCCAGTAGTATAAGGCTAGCGGGAGGTGACAATGAGCAGTTCTTC. Translating it yields CASSIRLAGGDNEQFF. Full variable domain (rest looked up from reference TRBV19 and TRBJ2-1): DGGITQSPKYLFRKEGQNVTLSCEQNLNHDAMYWYRQDPGQGLRLIYYSQIVNDFQKGDIAEGYSVSREKKESFPLTVTSAQKNPTAFYLCASSIRLAGGDNEQFFGPGTRLTVL.